This T cell receptor beta chain was captured by sequencing in a study of blood T cell repertoires in COVID-19. Study information: From T cells, B-cell-depleted T cells, or PBMCs came the material, which was cDNA or gDNA.

Assay: immunoSEQ multiplex PCR; the TCRdb copy retains only in-frame clones and omits some. This table has 300,000 or so clones, over 80% appearing once. Trimming took 11 bases from V and 5 from J; bases not matched to a gene: 6. Germline V lookup: CDR1 MNHEY, CDR2 SVGAGI. The CDR3 contains 13 residues. Sequences were obtained from peripheral blood. The sequence came from a woman aged 45-65 years with active or convalescent COVID-19. The chain is built from TRBV6-5 and TRBJ2-3; 11 bases are shared with TRBD2. The CDR3 protein is CAGGLAGGDTQYF. Written as DNA, the CDR3 is TGTGCCGGGGGGCTAGCGGGAGGAGATACGCAGTATTTT.